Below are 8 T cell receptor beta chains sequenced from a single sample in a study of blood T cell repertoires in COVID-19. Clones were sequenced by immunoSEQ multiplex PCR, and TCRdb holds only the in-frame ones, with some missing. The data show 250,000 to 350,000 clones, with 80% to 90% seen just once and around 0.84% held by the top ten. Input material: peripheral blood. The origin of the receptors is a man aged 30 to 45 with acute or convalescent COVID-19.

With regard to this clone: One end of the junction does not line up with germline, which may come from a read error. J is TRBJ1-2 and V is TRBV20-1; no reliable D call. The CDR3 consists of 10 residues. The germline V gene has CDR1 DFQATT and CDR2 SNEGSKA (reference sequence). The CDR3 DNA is TGCAGCCCTCAGCAGAGCCGCGGCCCCTTC. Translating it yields CSPQQSRGPF.

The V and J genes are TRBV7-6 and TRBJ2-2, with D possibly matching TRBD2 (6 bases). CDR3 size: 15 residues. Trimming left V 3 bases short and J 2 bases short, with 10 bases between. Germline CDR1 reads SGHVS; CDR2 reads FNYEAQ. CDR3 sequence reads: CASSFSGLNTGELFF. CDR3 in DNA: TGTGCCAGCAGCTTCTCGGGACTCAACACCGGGGAGCTGTTTTTT.

CDR3 region: CASSPRGQGAPGYTF. CDR3 DNA: TGTGCCAGCTCACCACGGGGACAGGGGGCCCCTGGCTACACCTTC. V usage is TRBV18 and J usage is TRBJ1-2; 12 bases are shared with TRBD1. The trim removed 1 base at V and 7 bases at J, leaving 4 bases unmatched. The CDR3 loop spans 15 amino acids. Germline values: CDR1 KGHSH, CDR2 LQKENI.

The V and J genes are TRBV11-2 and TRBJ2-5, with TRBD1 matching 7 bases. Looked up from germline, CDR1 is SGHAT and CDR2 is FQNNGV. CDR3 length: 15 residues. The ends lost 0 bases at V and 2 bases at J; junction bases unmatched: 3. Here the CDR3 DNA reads TGTGCCAGCAGCTTAGAAATGGGACAGCAAGAGACCCAGTACTTC. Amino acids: CASSLEMGQQETQYF.

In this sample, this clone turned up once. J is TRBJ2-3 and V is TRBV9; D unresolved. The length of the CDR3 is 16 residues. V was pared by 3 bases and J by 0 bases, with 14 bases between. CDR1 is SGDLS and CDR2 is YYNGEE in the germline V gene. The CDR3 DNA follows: TGTGCCAGCAGCGAACCGTCCGCGGCAAGCACAGATACGCAGTATTTT. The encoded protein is CASSEPSAASTDTQYF.

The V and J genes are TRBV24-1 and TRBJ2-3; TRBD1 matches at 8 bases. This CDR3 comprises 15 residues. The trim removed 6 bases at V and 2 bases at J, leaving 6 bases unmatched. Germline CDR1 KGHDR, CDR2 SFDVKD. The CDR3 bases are TGTGCCACCAGTAGGACAGGGTCGTCCACAGATACGCAGTATTTT. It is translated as CATSRTGSSTDTQYF.

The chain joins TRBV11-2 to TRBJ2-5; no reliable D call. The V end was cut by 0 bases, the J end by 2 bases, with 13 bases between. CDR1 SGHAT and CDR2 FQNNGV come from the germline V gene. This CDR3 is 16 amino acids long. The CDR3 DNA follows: TGTGCCAGCAGCTTAGATTGGAAGACTCCTCAAGAGACCCAGTACTTC. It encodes CASSLDWKTPQETQYF. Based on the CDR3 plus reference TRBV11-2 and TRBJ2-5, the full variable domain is EAGVAQSPRYKIIEKRQSVAFWCNPISGHATLYWYQQILGQGPKLLIQFQNNGVVDDSQLPKDRFSAERLKGVDSTLKIQPAKLEDSAVYLCASSLDWKTPQETQYFGPGTRLLVL.

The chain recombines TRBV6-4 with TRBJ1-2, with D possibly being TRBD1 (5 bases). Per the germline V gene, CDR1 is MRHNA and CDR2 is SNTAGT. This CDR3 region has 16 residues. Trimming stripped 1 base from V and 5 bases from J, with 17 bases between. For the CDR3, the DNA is TGTGCCAGCAGTGACTTTCCCCCTCGGAGGGGTTATGGCTACACCTTC. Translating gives CASSDFPPRRGYGYTF.